This T cell receptor (beta chain) is drawn from a study of cytotoxic CD8 clonotypes in ibrutinib-treated CLL. Assay used: immunoSEQ multiplex PCR; TCRdb lists only in-frame clones, some missing. The data show hundreds of thousands of clones, 70% to 75% seen once. The sequence was obtained from a human donor with chronic lymphocytic leukemia. Sequenced here: PBMCs, sampled after 12 months of ibrutinib treatment.

CDR3 coding DNA: TGTGCCAGCAGCTTAGAAGGGGGGCGCGAGCAGTACTTC. Its translation: CASSLEGGREQYF. This chain links TRBV7-9 with TRBJ2-7; D may be TRBD1 or TRBD2 (6 bases each). Germline V CDR1 and CDR2: SEHNR, FQNEAQ (reference sequence). V was cut by 1 base and J by 6 bases, with 10 bases left in between. The CDR3 runs to 13 residues.